Below, 23 T cell receptor beta chains from the same sample are listed, as sequenced in a study of T-cell memory formation after mild COVID-19. TCRdb re-analysed the 5' RACE reads in MiXCR, keeping a single row per CDR3 protein. The sample consists of about 400,000 distinct CDR3 sequences, about 22% of them appearing once. Sequenced material: PBMCs or a T cell subset sorted from them (not recorded which). These receptors all stem from an adult woman who had mild COVID-19 (a few samples of this study predate the infection). Cell type and time point are not known.

This clonotype was counted only a few times. The chain has TRBV6-5 and TRBJ2-1; weak D call: TRBD2 (6 bases). CDR3 length: 16 amino acids. V gave up 2 bases and J gave up 4 bases, with 15 bases separating them. Per germline, CDR1 MNHEY and CDR2 SVGAGI. The CDR3 coding sequence is TGTGCCAGCAGTTACACCGGGACGGGGGAGTACAATGAGCAGTTCTTC. Translation: CASSYTGTGEYNEQFF.

This clonotype was picked up a small number of times. The V gene is TRBV18, the J gene TRBJ2-1, with D hard to call. The CDR3 consists of 12 residues. Trimming shortened V by 2 bases and J by 6 bases, and 5 bases separated the two germline ends. CDR1 is KGHSH and CDR2 is LQKENI in the germline V gene. The CDR3 coding sequence is TGTGCCAGCTCACCATCGCGCAATGAGCAGTTCTTC. It translates to CASSPSRNEQFF.

This clonotype was found a few times. This rearrangement joins TRBV5-1 to TRBJ2-1, with D tentatively TRBD2 (5 bases). Germline V lookup: CDR1 SGHRS, CDR2 YFSETQ. The germline V and J ends were trimmed by 3 bases and 6 bases, with 13 bases remaining between them. This CDR3 comprises 14 residues. The DNA for the CDR3 is TGCGCCAGCAGCTGGCGGGCAGGCTCCAATGAGCAGTTCTTC. Residues: CASSWRAGSNEQFF. The full variable domain, with the rest looked up from reference TRBV5-1 and TRBJ2-1, is KAGVTQTPRYLIKTRGQQVTLSCSPISGHRSVSWYQQTPGQGLQFLFEYFSETQRNKGNFPGRFSGRQFSNSRSEMNVSTLELGDSALYLCASSWRAGSNEQFFGPGTRLTVL.

This clonotype was observed a handful of times. The genes are TRBV6-5 and TRBJ2-7, with 8 positions matching TRBD2. Germline loops: CDR1 MNHEY, CDR2 SVGAGI. J was trimmed by 1 base and V by 7 bases; bases with no gene match: 9. The length of the CDR3 is 15 residues. CDR3 amino acids: CASNLTGGQSYEQYF. CDR3 in DNA: TGTGCCAGCAATCTAACGGGGGGGCAGTCCTACGAGCAGTACTTC.

The CDR3 DNA sequence: TGTGCCAGCAGCGGTGGCGGGATACTTAATGAGCAGTTCTTC. Translated, it gives CASSGGGILNEQFF. The chain combines TRBV7-6 with TRBJ2-1; possible D gene TRBD2, 6 bases. The CDR3 runs 14 residues. Looked up from germline, CDR1 is SGHVS and CDR2 is FNYEAQ. The V end was cut by 5 bases, the J end by 7 bases, with 15 bases between.

This clonotype was seen a few times. This chain links TRBV15 with TRBJ2-7; D gene uncertain. Germline values: CDR1 LNHNV, CDR2 YYDKDF (reference sequence). The CDR3 has 16 amino acids. V was shortened by 0 bases and J by 3 bases, with 15 bases between the two germline ends. This chain's CDR3 is CATSRDLAGSIYEQYF. The CDR3 DNA sequence: TGTGCCACCAGCAGAGATCTGGCAGGTTCTATCTACGAGCAGTACTTC.

The J gene is TRBJ2-1, the V gene TRBV7-2; 7 positions agree with TRBD1. Trimming removed 5 bases from V and 13 bases from J; junction bases left unmatched: 8. Germline V gives CDR1 SGHTA, CDR2 FQGNSA. This CDR3 is built from 12 residues. The CDR3 DNA reads as TGTGCCAGCAGCAACAGACAGGGTTTCCAGTTCTTC. It encodes CASSNRQGFQFF.

The table lists this clonotype with a count of one. This chain links TRBV9 with TRBJ2-1, with 7 positions matching TRBD2. Per germline, CDR1 SGDLS and CDR2 YYNGEE. The CDR3 contains 16 residues. The J segment lost 4 bases and the V segment lost 4 bases, leaving 11 bases of the junction unmatched. CDR3: CASSSKSGVQYNEQFF. CDR3 DNA: TGTGCCAGCAGCTCCAAAAGCGGGGTTCAGTACAATGAGCAGTTCTTC. Full variable domain (remainder filled in from reference TRBV9 and TRBJ2-1): DSGVTQTPKHLITATGQRVTLRCSPRSGDLSVYWYQQSLDQGLQFLIQYYNGEERAKGNILERFSAQQFPDLHSELNLSSLELGDSALYFCASSSKSGVQYNEQFFGPGTRLTVL.

This clonotype was observed a handful of times. CDR3 bases: TGTGCCAGCAGCCTGCCGGGACAGGGGTTCAACACTGAAGCTTTCTTT. Protein: CASSLPGQGFNTEAFF. V is TRBV3-1 and J is TRBJ1-1; 10 bases agree with TRBD1. This CDR3 region has 16 residues. The V and J ends lost 4 bases and 2 bases, in that order; junction bases with no gene match: 7. Germline V gene data show CDR1 as LGHDT and CDR2 as YNNKEL (reference sequence).

The chain combines TRBV4-3 with TRBJ2-7, with TRBD1 matching over 7 bases. Losses at the gene ends were 4 bases for V and 3 bases for J; bases not matched to a gene: 3. This CDR3 is 13 amino acids long. CDR1 is LGHNA and CDR2 is YSLEER in the germline V gene. CDR3 bases: TGCGCCAGCAGCCCGGACAGGCTCTACGAGCAGTACTTC. This codes for CASSPDRLYEQYF.

This clonotype turned up a few times. The chain couples TRBV7-9 to TRBJ1-2; D perhaps matches TRBD1 (6 bases). The length of the CDR3 is 14 residues. The V and J ends lost 7 bases and 4 bases respectively, with 16 bases between them. Germline-derived CDR1 and CDR2 are SEHNR and FQNEAQ (reference sequence). This CDR3 reads CASTEDQGIYGYTF. The CDR3 nucleotides are TGTGCCAGCACCGAAGATCAGGGGATCTATGGCTACACCTTC. The full variable domain, its missing parts supplied by reference TRBV7-9 and TRBJ1-2, is DTGVSQNPRHKITKRGQNVTFRCDPISEHNRLYWYRQTLGQGPEFLTYFQNEAQLEKSRLLSDRFSAERPKGSFSTLEIQRTEQGDSAMYLCASTEDQGIYGYTFGSGTRLTVV.

This clonotype was found a few times. V usage is TRBV6-2 or TRBV6-3 and J usage is TRBJ2-7, with 9 bases that match TRBD2. Germline CDR1 and CDR2: MNHEY and SVGEGT. The CDR3 runs to 14 residues. Unmatched junction bases numbered 10, after V lost 8 bases and J lost 5 bases. CDR3 residues: CASSGGRAIDEQYF. The CDR3 DNA sequence: TGTGCCAGCTCGGGCGGGAGGGCCATCGACGAGCAGTACTTC.

This clonotype was picked up a small number of times. The chain employs TRBV7-9 and TRBJ2-7; possibly TRBD1 for D (5 bases). Trimming cost V 2 bases and J 6 bases, with 14 bases left between them. CDR1 and CDR2 (germline): SEHNR, FQNEAQ (reference sequence). The CDR3 is made up of 14 amino acids. CDR3 in amino acids: CASSLSVAGIEQYF. The DNA for the CDR3 is TGTGCCAGCAGCTTAAGTGTGGCAGGGATCGAGCAGTACTTC. The full variable domain, with the rest looked up from reference TRBV7-9 and TRBJ2-7, is DTGVSQNPRHKITKRGQNVTFRCDPISEHNRLYWYRQTLGQGPEFLTYFQNEAQLEKSRLLSDRFSAERPKGSFSTLEIQRTEQGDSAMYLCASSLSVAGIEQYFGPGTRLTVT.

The chain links TRBV6-2 or TRBV6-3 to TRBJ2-1, with TRBD2 identical over 11 bases. The CDR3 is made up of 14 amino acids. Germline CDR1 and CDR2: MNHEY and SVGEGT. The J segment lost 9 bases and the V segment lost 0 bases, leaving 1 base of the junction unmatched. DNA for the CDR3: TGTGCCAGCAGTTACTCTAGCGGGAGGGCTGAGCAGTTCTTC. Translated: CASSYSSGRAEQFF.

This clonotype was counted only a few times. This rearrangement joins TRBV9 to TRBJ1-2; a possible D gene is TRBD1 (5 bases). This CDR3 is 15 amino acids long. Germline assignment: CDR1 SGDLS and CDR2 YYNGEE. The ends were cut back, 0 bases at V and 4 bases at J, with 13 bases in the middle. This CDR3 reads CASSVVPGGSYGYTF. CDR3 in DNA: TGTGCCAGCAGCGTAGTTCCGGGGGGTAGCTATGGCTACACCTTC.

The chain combines TRBV9 with TRBJ2-2; D tentatively fits TRBD1 or TRBD2 (6 bases each). This CDR3 is 14 amino acids long. Germline V gene data show CDR1 as SGDLS and CDR2 as YYNGEE. Between the trimmed V and J ends, which lost 3 bases and 4 bases, there was a span of 10 bases. CDR3 in amino acids: CASSAWGATGELFF. Here the CDR3 DNA reads TGTGCCAGCAGCGCCTGGGGGGCCACCGGGGAGCTGTTTTTT.

In its sample, this clonotype was seen many times. The chain employs TRBV4-1 and TRBJ2-2; D not certain. The germline V and J ends were trimmed by 4 bases and 5 bases, with 17 bases remaining between them. The germline V gene has CDR1 MGHRA and CDR2 YSYEKL. The CDR3 extends over 16 amino acids. The CDR3 coding sequence is TGCGCCAGCAGCCCCGTCATACAGCGCCGAACCGGGGAGCTGTTTTTT. Its protein product is CASSPVIQRRTGELFF.

This clonotype was picked up a small number of times. V and J are TRBV6-2 or TRBV6-3 and TRBJ1-1; no reliable D call. Trimming cost V 5 bases and J 7 bases, with 14 bases left between them. This CDR3 is built from 13 residues. Germline CDR1 is MNHEY and CDR2 is SVGEGT. In DNA form, the CDR3 reads TGTGCCAGCAGTCCTTTTACATCCCGTGAAGCTTTCTTT. Translated, it gives CASSPFTSREAFF.

This clonotype was detected only a few times. The V and J genes are TRBV3-1 and TRBJ2-2; the D is unclear. From germline, CDR1 is LGHDT and CDR2 YNNKEL (reference sequence). The CDR3 contains 13 residues. The V end was cut by 2 bases, the J end by 6 bases, with 7 bases between. CDR3 protein: CASSQLFAGELFF. CDR3 bases: TGTGCCAGCAGCCAACTCTTTGCCGGGGAGCTGTTTTTT. The variable domain in full, completed from reference TRBV3-1 and TRBJ2-2, reads DTAVSQTPKYLVTQMGNDKSIKCEQNLGHDTMYWYKQDSKKFLKIMFSYNNKELIINETVPNRFSPKSPDKAHLNLHINSLELGDSAVYFCASSQLFAGELFFGEGSRLTVL.

This clonotype was detected a few times. The gene calls are TRBV7-3 and TRBJ2-1; 11 nucleotides align to TRBD2. Germline trimming cut 4 bases from V and 2 bases from J; bases unmatched to any gene: 4. The V gene's germline CDR1 is SGHTA and CDR2 FQGTGA. The CDR3 has 16 amino acids. The CDR3 region is CASSSIAGGTYNEQFF. The CDR3 DNA follows: TGTGCCAGCAGCTCAATAGCGGGAGGGACCTACAATGAGCAGTTCTTC.

This clonotype was detected ten times or more. The chain carries TRBV20-1 and TRBJ2-1; 7 bases map to TRBD1. This CDR3 region has 15 residues. Unmatched junction bases numbered 13, after V lost 6 bases and J lost 5 bases. Germline CDR1 and CDR2: DFQATT and SNEGSKA (reference sequence). The CDR3 DNA is TGCAGTGCAACAGAGAGGGGGCGGTTGGACAATGAGCAGTTCTTC. Its translation: CSATERGRLDNEQFF.

The chain couples TRBV18 to TRBJ1-2, with unresolved D. CDR1 and CDR2 (germline): KGHSH, LQKENI. V was trimmed by 3 bases and J by 2 bases, leaving 13 bases between them. This CDR3 contains 15 residues. CDR3 bases: TGTGCCAGCTCACCCTCGGCCTCTGGGAACTATGGCTACACCTTC. Its translation is CASSPSASGNYGYTF.

This chain joins TRBV4-1 and TRBJ2-7, with unresolved D. The V end was cut by 2 bases, the J end by 7 bases, with 12 bases between. CDR1 MGHRA and CDR2 YSYEKL come from the germline V gene. The CDR3 loop spans 13 amino acids. CDR3 DNA: TGCGCCAGCAGCCAAATCGGTCTGGGTGAGCAGTACTTC. It translates to CASSQIGLGEQYF.